The sequence of this T cell receptor beta chain was determined in a study of blood T cell repertoires in COVID-19. Assay: immunoSEQ multiplex PCR; the TCRdb copy retains only in-frame clones and omits some. The table includes about 250,000 clones, about 82% detected once. The germline gives CDR1 GTSNPN, CDR2 SVGIG (reference sequence). V lost 3 bases, J lost 7 bases, and 5 bases stayed unmatched. The CDR3 sequence is 13 residues long. The chain carries TRBV30 and TRBJ1-5; 8 nucleotides agree with TRBD1. The source of this sequence is a woman aged 45-59 years with acute COVID-19. The sequenced sample consisted of PBMCs or T cells enriched from blood (not recorded which). The CDR3 here is CAWSGQGQQPQHF. The CDR3 region has the DNA TGTGCCTGGAGCGGACAGGGTCAGCAGCCCCAGCATTTT.